This T cell receptor beta chain emerged from a study of blood T cell repertoires in COVID-19. As for the study in general: Sources were T cells, B-cell-depleted T cells, or PBMCs; the material itself was cDNA or gDNA.

Measured with immunoSEQ multiplex PCR; TCRdb has only the in-frame clones, and not every one. Among 300,000 to 450,000 clones listed, more than 70% were seen once. Germline CDR1 KGHSH, CDR2 LQKENI. The CDR3 is 15 residues long. Germline trimming cut 1 base from V and 2 bases from J; bases unmatched to any gene: 4. Patients in Seattle were enrolled during active infection, then followed longitudinally. The sequenced sample was peripheral blood. V is TRBV18 and J is TRBJ2-7; TRBD2 matches at 8 bases. This receptor was identified in a woman aged 30 to 39 with COVID-19, enrolled during active disease. CDR3 sequence: CASSPQGGGPYEQYF. Written as DNA, the CDR3 is TGTGCCAGCTCACCACAGGGCGGGGGGCCCTACGAGCAGTACTTC.